The 2 T cell receptor beta chains below come from one sample, sequenced in a study of early T cells in non-severe SARS-CoV-2 infection. TCRdb redid the calling of the 5' RACE reads with MiXCR, one entry per CDR3 protein. This sample has about 34,000 distinct CDR3 sequences, with 5% to 6.5% found just once. The source material was whole blood. These receptor sequences come from an adult who was a healthcare worker with PCR-confirmed SARS-CoV-2 infection or an uninfected control (not recorded which).

The J gene is TRBJ2-6, the V gene TRBV12-3 or TRBV12-4; D is ambiguous. The CDR3 extends over 14 amino acids. Trimming removed 6 bases at V and 2 bases at J, with 8 bases between. In nucleotides, the CDR3 is TGTGCCAGCAGCGGTGGCCCTGGGGCCAACGTCCTGACTTTC. It is translated as CASSGGPGANVLTF.

This clonotype has at least ten counts. V and J are TRBV12-3 or TRBV12-4 and TRBJ1-6; 7 nucleotides align to TRBD1. The V segment lost 4 bases and the J segment 5 bases; nucleotides outside the gene matches: 5. The CDR3 has 15 amino acids. CDR3 amino acids: CASSSQGTHNSPLHF. CDR3 DNA: TGTGCCAGCAGTTCACAGGGGACACATAATTCACCCCTCCACTTT.